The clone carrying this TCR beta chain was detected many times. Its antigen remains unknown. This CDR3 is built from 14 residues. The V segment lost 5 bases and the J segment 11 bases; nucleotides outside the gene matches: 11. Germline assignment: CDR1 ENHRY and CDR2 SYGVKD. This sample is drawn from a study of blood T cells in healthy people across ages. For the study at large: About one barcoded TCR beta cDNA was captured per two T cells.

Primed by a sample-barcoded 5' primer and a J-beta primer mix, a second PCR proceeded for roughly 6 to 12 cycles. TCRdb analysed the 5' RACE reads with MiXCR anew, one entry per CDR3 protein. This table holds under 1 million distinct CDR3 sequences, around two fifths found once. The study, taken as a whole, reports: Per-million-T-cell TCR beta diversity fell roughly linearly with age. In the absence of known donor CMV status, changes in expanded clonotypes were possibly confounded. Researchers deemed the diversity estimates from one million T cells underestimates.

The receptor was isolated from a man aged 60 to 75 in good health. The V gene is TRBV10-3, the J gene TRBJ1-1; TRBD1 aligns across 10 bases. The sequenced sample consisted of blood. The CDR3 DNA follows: TGTGCCATCAGTCTGGGACAGGGGCCGGCGATGGCTTTCTTT. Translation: CAISLGQGPAMAFF.